Presented here are 12 T cell receptor beta chains from one specimen sequenced in a study of control samples from healthy donors and cancer patients. The method was immunoSEQ multiplex PCR; TCRdb's version includes in-frame clones alone and lacks a portion of them. The sample has fewer than 200,000 clones; 70% to 90% are singletons. Material: blood. The receptors were sampled from a man aged 25 to 40 in good health.

A single count supports this clone. The V call is TRBV12-5, the J call TRBJ1-1; D call uncertain. The CDR3 is 14 residues long. Germline V gene lookup returns CDR1 LGHNT and CDR2 FRNRAP. V was cut by 2 bases and J by 3 bases, with 10 bases left in between. CDR3 in DNA: TGTGCTAGTGGTTTGATGGGTCAGCACACTGAAGCTTTCTTT. Amino acids: CASGLMGQHTEAFF.

The chain couples TRBV7-3 to TRBJ2-7; 8 bases map to TRBD1. The CDR3 has 15 residues. J lost 0 bases, V lost 2 bases, and 3 bases had no gene match. The germline gives CDR1 SGHTA, CDR2 FQGTGA. For the CDR3, the DNA is TGTGCCAGCAGCTTAGACGGGACAGGCTCCTACGAGCAGTACTTC. It specifies CASSLDGTGSYEQYF.

This chain uses TRBV11-3 with TRBJ2-3, with D tentatively TRBD2 (6 bases). The CDR3 is 14 amino acids. Germline lookup yields CDR1 SGHNT and CDR2 YENEEA. V was pared by 5 bases and J by 10 bases, with 19 bases between. The CDR3 sequence: CASSPNSGPRAQYF. The CDR3 DNA sequence: TGTGCCAGCAGCCCGAATAGCGGACCCCGGGCGCAGTATTTT.

The CDR3 region has the DNA TGTGCCAGCAGCTTATCTAGCGGCCCCTCCGATACGCAGTATTTT. Amino acids: CASSLSSGPSDTQYF. This rearrangement joins TRBV11-2 to TRBJ2-3; 7 bases match TRBD2. Germline V gene lookup returns CDR1 SGHAT and CDR2 FQNNGV. V lost 2 bases and J lost 6; bases outside the gene matches: 8. The CDR3 sequence is 15 residues long.

V and J are TRBV6-5 and TRBJ1-1; 8 bases fit TRBD1. The CDR3 has 15 residues. Germline V lookup: CDR1 MNHEY, CDR2 SVGAGI. Unmatched junction bases numbered 11, after V lost 6 bases and J lost 5 bases. For the CDR3, the DNA is TGTGCCAGCAGACCCGGACAGGGCGGATTGACTGAAGCTTTCTTT. Its protein product is CASRPGQGGLTEAFF.

The chain combines TRBV2 with TRBJ2-3; 11 bases agree with TRBD1. CDR1 SNHLY and CDR2 FYNNEI come from the germline V gene. This CDR3 has 16 residues. V was pared by 3 bases and J by 7 bases, with 9 bases of the junction left unmatched. The CDR3 DNA reads as TGTGCCAGCAGTGAGAGAGGACAGGGGGCATGGTATACGCAGTATTTT. Protein sequence: CASSERGQGAWYTQYF.

The chain uses TRBV29-1 and TRBJ1-1, with unresolved D. The CDR3 is made up of 12 amino acids. CDR1 is SQVTM and CDR2 is ANQGSEA in the germline V gene. Trimming stripped 4 bases from V and 1 base from J, with 7 bases between. This chain's CDR3 is CSVVGSNTEAFF. CDR3 nucleotide sequence: TGCAGCGTTGTGGGCTCGAACACTGAAGCTTTCTTT. The variable domain in full, completed from reference TRBV29-1 and TRBJ1-1, reads SAVISQKPSRDICQRGTSLTIQCQVDSQVTMMFWYRQQPGQSLTLIATANQGSEATYESGFVIDKFPISRPNLTFSTLTVSNMSPEDSSIYLCSVVGSNTEAFFGQGTRLTVV.

This clone appeared a single time. The chain recombines TRBV5-4 with TRBJ2-7; D tentatively reads TRBD1 or TRBD2 (5 bases each). CDR3 size: 14 residues. Trimming removed 2 bases at V and 6 bases at J, with 15 bases between. In germline, CDR1 is SGHNT, CDR2 YYREEE (reference sequence). The CDR3 is CASSLKQERGEQYF. The CDR3 DNA follows: TGTGCCAGCAGCTTAAAACAGGAACGGGGCGAGCAGTACTTC.

The chain employs TRBV2 and TRBJ2-1; 10 nucleotides match TRBD2. Trimming removed 8 bases from V and 5 bases from J; junction bases left unmatched: 9. CDR1 and CDR2 from the germline V gene are SNHLY and FYNNEI. The CDR3 is 15 amino acids. The DNA of the CDR3 is TGTGCCAGCCGGGTAGCGGGGGGCCCCCACAATGAGCAGTTCTTC. It codes for CASRVAGGPHNEQFF.

The chain carries TRBV21-1 and TRBJ2-1; TRBD1 is the table's D call, not checked against the DNA. TRBV21-1 is given as a pseudogene. CDR3 length: 14 residues. CDR3 coding DNA: TGTGCCAGCAGCTTACAGGGGCGCCGGTATGAGCAGTTCTTC. Amino acid sequence: CASSLQGRRYEQFF.

V gene TRBV6-2 or TRBV6-3 combines with J gene TRBJ2-1; D not resolved. Between the trimmed V and J ends, which lost 8 bases and 5 bases, there was a span of 10 bases. Germline CDR1 and CDR2: MNHEY and SVGEGT. The CDR3 has 12 residues. The CDR3 DNA sequence: TGTGCCAGCGGTTGGAAGAACAATGAGCAGTTCTTC. Translated, it gives CASGWKNNEQFF.

This CDR3 is CASSEYGYTF. The CDR3, as DNA: TGTGCCAGCAGTGAATATGGCTACACCTTC. The chain joins TRBV6-1 to TRBJ1-2; D is undetermined. The CDR3 sequence is 10 residues long. Trimming removed 2 bases from V and 5 bases from J, with 0 bases in between. Germline V CDR1 and CDR2: MNHNS, SASEGT.